This T cell receptor (beta chain) was found in a study of blood T cell repertoires in COVID-19. Original processing methods: Using reference gene primer amplification, nucleated cell counts were estimated. The data were produced by immunoSEQ multiplex PCR, yet TCRdb's version contains in-frame clones alone and is incomplete. That table supplies the V and J calls and clone size; D and trimming were determined from the DNA. The table has more than 75,000 clones, 86% seen once; the top ten hold 0.95% to 1.5%. V shed 5 bases and J shed 5 bases, with 13 bases lying between them. The CDR3 is made up of 13 amino acids. CDR1 and CDR2 from the germline V gene are SGHTS and YDEGEE.

This sequence joins TRBV5-8 and TRBJ2-5, with TRBD1 as a possible D gene (5 bases). The specimen sequenced was peripheral blood. The sequence was collected from a man aged 80 or over with active or convalescent COVID-19. The CDR3 loop is CASSPDKLETQYF. The CDR3 DNA sequence: TGTGCCAGCAGTCCGGACAAGTTGGAGACCCAGTACTTC. Looking up the rest from reference TRBV5-8 and TRBJ2-5 gives the full variable domain: EAGVTQSPTHLIKTRGQQATLRCSPISGHTSVYWYQQALGLGLQFLLWYDEGEERNRGNFPPRFSGRQFPNYSSELNVNALELEDSALYLCASSPDKLETQYFGPGTRLLVL.